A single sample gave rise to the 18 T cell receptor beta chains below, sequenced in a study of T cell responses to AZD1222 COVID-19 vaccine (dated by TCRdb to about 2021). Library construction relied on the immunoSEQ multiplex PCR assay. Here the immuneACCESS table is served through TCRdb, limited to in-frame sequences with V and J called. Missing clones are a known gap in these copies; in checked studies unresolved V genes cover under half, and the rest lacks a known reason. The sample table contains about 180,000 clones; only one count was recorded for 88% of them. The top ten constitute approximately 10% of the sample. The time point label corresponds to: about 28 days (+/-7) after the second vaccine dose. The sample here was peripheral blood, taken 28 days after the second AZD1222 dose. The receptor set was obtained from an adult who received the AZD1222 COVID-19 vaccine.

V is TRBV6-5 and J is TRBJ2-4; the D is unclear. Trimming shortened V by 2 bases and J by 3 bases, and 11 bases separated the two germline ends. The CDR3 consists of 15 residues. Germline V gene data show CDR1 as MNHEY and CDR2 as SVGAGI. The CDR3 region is CASSYLDGDKNIQYF. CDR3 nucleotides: TGTGCCAGCAGTTACCTTGACGGAGACAAAAACATTCAGTACTTC.

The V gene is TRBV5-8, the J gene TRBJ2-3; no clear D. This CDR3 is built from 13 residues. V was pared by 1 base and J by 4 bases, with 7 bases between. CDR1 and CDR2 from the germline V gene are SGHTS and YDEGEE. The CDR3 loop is CASSLSAPDTQYF. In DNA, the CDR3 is TGTGCCAGCAGCTTGTCAGCACCAGATACGCAGTATTTT.

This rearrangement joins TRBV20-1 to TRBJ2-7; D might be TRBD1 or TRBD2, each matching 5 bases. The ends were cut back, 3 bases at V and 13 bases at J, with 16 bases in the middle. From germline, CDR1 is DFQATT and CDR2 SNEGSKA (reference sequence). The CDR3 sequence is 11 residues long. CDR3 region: CSARGPPDLYF. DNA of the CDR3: TGCAGTGCTAGGGGACCCCCCGATCTCTACTTC.

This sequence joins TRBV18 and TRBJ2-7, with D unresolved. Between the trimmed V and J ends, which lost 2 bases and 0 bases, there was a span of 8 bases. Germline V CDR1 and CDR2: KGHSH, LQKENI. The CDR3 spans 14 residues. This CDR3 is CASSPAVGSYEQYF. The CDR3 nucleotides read TGTGCCAGCTCACCAGCTGTCGGCTCCTACGAGCAGTACTTC.

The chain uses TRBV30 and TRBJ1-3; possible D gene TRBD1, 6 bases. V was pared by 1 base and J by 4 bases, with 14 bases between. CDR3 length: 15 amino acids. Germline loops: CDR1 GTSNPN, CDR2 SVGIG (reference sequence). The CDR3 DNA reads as TGTGCCTGGAGTGAGAAGGGGGGTTCGGGAAACACCATATATTTT. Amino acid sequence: CAWSEKGGSGNTIYF.

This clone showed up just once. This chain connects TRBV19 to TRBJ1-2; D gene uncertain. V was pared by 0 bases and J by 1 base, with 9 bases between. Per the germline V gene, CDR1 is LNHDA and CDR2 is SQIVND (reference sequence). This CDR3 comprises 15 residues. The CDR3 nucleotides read TGTGCCAGTAGTATAGATCCCATTGGTAACTATGGCTACACCTTC. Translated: CASSIDPIGNYGYTF.

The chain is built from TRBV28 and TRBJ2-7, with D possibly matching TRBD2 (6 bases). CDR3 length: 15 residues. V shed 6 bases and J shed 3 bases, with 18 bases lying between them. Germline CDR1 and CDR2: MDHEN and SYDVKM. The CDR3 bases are TGTGCCAGCAGCCCCTCCGGCGGGGCCTACTACGAGCAGTACTTC. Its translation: CASSPSGGAYYEQYF. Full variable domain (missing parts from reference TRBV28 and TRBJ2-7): DVKVTQSSRYLVKRTGEKVFLECVQDMDHENMFWYRQDPGLGLRLIYFSYDVKMKEKGDIPEGYSVSREKKERFSLILESASTNQTSMYLCASSPSGGAYYEQYFGPGTRLTVT.

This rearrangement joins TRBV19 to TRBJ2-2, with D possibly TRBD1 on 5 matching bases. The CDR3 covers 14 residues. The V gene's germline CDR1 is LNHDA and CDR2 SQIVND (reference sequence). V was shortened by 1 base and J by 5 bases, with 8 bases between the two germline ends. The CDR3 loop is CASSIAGITGELFF. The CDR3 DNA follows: TGTGCCAGTAGTATAGCAGGGATAACCGGGGAGCTGTTTTTT.

CDR3 nucleotide sequence: TGTGCCAGTAGCTTTGTACTACAGGGACTGGGCGCTGAAGCTTTCTTT. Translation: CASSFVLQGLGAEAFF. The chain couples TRBV19 to TRBJ1-1; D may be TRBD1 (6 bases). The CDR3 has 16 residues. Per germline, CDR1 LNHDA and CDR2 SQIVND (reference sequence). V gave up 6 bases and J gave up 6 bases, with 23 bases separating them.

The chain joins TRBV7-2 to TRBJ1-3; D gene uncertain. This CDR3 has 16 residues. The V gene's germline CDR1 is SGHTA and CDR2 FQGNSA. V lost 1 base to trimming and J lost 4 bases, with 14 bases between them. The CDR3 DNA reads TGTGCCAGCAGCTTAGTCCCCCGAGCATCCGGAAACACCATATATTTT. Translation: CASSLVPRASGNTIYF.

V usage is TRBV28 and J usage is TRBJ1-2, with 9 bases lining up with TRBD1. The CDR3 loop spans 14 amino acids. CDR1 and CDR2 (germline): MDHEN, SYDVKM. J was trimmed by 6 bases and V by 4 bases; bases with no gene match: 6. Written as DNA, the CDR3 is TGTGCCAGCAGTTCTTTCGGACAGGGGAATGGCTACACCTTC. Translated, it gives CASSSFGQGNGYTF.

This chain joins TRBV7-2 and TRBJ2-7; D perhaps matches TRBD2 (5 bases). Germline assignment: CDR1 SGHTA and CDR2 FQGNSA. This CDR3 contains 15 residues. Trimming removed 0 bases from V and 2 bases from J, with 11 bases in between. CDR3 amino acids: CASSLALGGAYEQYF. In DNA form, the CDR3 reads TGTGCCAGCAGCTTAGCGCTTGGAGGAGCCTACGAGCAGTACTTC.

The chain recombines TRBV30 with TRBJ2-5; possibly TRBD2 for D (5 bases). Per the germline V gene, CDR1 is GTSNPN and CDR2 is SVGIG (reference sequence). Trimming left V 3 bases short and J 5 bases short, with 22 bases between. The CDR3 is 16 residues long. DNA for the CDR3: TGTGCCTGGAGCGGTCCGACGGGGTCCCGGAGTGAGACCCAGTACTTC. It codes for CAWSGPTGSRSETQYF.

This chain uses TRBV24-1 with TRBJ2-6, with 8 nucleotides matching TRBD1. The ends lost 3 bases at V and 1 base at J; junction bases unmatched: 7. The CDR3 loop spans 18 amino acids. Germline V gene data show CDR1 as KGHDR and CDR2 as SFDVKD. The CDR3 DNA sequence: TGTGCCACCAGTGATGCCGGGACAGGACTTTCTGGGGCCAACGTCCTGACTTTC. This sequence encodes CATSDAGTGLSGANVLTF.

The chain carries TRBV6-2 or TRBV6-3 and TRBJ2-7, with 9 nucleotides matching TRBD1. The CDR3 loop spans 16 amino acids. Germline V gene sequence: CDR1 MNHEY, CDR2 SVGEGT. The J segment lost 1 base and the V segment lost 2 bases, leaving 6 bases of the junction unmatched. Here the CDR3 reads CASSYPAGTGSYEQYF. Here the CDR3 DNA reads TGTGCCAGCAGTTACCCGGCGGGGACAGGGTCCTACGAGCAGTACTTC.

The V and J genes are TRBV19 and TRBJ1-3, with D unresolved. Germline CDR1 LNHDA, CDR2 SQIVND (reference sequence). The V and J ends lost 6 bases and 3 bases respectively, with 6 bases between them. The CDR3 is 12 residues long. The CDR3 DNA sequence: TGTGCCAGTAGCCTACGTGGAAACACCATATATTTT. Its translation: CASSLRGNTIYF.

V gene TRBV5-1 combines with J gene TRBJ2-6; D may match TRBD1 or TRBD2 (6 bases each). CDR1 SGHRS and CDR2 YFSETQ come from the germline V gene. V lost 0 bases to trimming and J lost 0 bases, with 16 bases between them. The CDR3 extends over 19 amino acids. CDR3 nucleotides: TGCGCCAGCAGCTTGGTAGGCCGTGGGGGGCCCTCTGGGGCCAACGTCCTGACTTTC. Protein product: CASSLVGRGGPSGANVLTF.

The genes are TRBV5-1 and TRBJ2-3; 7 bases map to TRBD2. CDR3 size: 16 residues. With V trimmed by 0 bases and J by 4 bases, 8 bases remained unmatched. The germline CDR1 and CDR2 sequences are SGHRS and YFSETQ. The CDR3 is CASSLGPGGKADTQYF. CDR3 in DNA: TGCGCCAGCAGCTTGGGTCCGGGGGGTAAGGCAGATACGCAGTATTTT.